This TCR beta chain was identified during a study of blood T cell repertoires in COVID-19. The overall study: Specimens from acute and convalescent COVID-19 originated in the United States, Italy and Spain. Sample material is recorded as cDNA or gDNA derived from T cells, B-cell-depleted T cells, or PBMCs.

Grouping used clinical history reported by participants in a survey and questionnaire. Two consecutive negative NP/OP PCR tests, clearance, or resolved symptoms defined Cohort 3 recovery. Germline CDR1 reads SQVTM; CDR2 reads ANQGSEA. The CDR3 is 15 residues long. The junction had 8 bases not matched to a gene; V was cut back by 7 bases and J by 3 bases. TCRdb's table, derived via immunoSEQ multiplex PCR, lists solely in-frame clones and lacks some. The sample holds roughly 250,000 clones, about nine tenths seen once. The sample holds one count of this clone. The chain couples TRBV29-1 to TRBJ2-1; TRBD1 matches 11 bases. The TCR comes from a woman under 30 who had recovered from COVID-19. Specimen: PBMCs or T cells enriched from blood (not recorded which). CDR3 nucleotide sequence: TGCAGCGGCAGAGGGACAGGGGGGGACTACAATGAGCAGTTCTTC. This encodes CSGRGTGGDYNEQFF.